In its sample, the clone carrying this T cell receptor beta chain was seen a few times. Template material for amplifying TCR beta CDR3 regions consisted of RNA transcripts. The HTBI primer set was used in a first-round RT-PCR of the TCR CDR3. TCRdb independently ran MiXCR on the multiplex PCR reads; one entry per CDR3 protein. In the table there are under 750,000 distinct CDR3 sequences, about 19% of which are singletons. The study based diagnoses on clinical symptoms, serum thyroxine and TRAb, thyroid ultrasound and orbital computed tomography. The record originates from a study of T cells in Graves' hyperthyroidism and ophthalmopathy. Trimming took 1 base from V and 4 from J, leaving 13 bases between them. Germline CDR1 MGHRA, CDR2 YSYEKL. The CDR3 runs 15 residues.

The V call is TRBV4-1, the J call TRBJ1-2, with no clear D. The receptor was derived from a woman aged 45-59 years with Graves' hyperthyroidism that later progressed to Graves' ophthalmopathy. Sequences were obtained from blood. The CDR3 coding sequence is TGCGCCAGCAGCCAAGCAGGCTCGGGCCTCTATGGCTACACCTTC. Amino acid sequence: CASSQAGSGLYGYTF.